These T cell receptor beta chains were read from a single sample in a study of cytomegalovirus exposure and HLA in healthy donors. TCRdb's table, derived via immunoSEQ multiplex PCR, lists solely in-frame clones and lacks some. The data show around 62,000 clones, around four fifths seen once. The sample comprised PBMCs. All receptors come from a man between 40 and 49 years old in good health and CMV-seronegative. Both conserved end residues are part of each CDR3. The D gene is left open where the match is weak. The size field is filled for only some rows; it gives once, few, many or a size class.

TRBV6-5,14,TRBD1,TRBJ2-7,.,TGTGCCAGCAGCCGGACAGGGGGTTCCTACGAGCAGTACTTC,CASSRTGGSYEQYF
TRBV6-5,11,TRBD2,TRBJ2-5,.,TGTGCCAGCACTAGCGGGAGGGGGCAGTACTTC,CASTSGRGQYF
TRBV7-5,19,.,TRBJ2-3,.,TGTGTCAGAATCCACCCCTTCGGACAAGGGGGGGTGGGAGTAGATACGCAGTATTTT,CVRIHPFGQGGVGVDTQYF
TRBV7-9,14,.,TRBJ1-1,.,TGTGCCAGCAGCTTCCCGGGGGGCTACACTGAAGCTTTCTTT,CASSFPGGYTEAFF
TRBV28,16,TRBD2,TRBJ2-7,.,TGTGCCAGCAGGTCTAGCGGGAGGGTGTCTGACTACGAGCAGTACTTC,CASRSSGRVSDYEQYF
TRBV28,13,.,TRBJ1-1,few,TGTGCCAGCAGTAGCCAACCCATGATTGGAGCTTTCTTT,CASSSQPMIGAFF
TRBV7-8,18,TRBD2,TRBJ2-1,.,TGTGCCAGCAGCCCCAGACTAGCGGGGGGGAGCTCCTACAATGAGCAGTTCTTC,CASSPRLAGGSSYNEQFF
TRBV18,16,TRBD1,TRBJ2-3,.,TGTGCCAGCTCGCCGGGCACAGGGGGTGGCACAGATACGCAGTATTTT,CASSPGTGGGTDTQYF
TRBV18,17,.,TRBJ2-7,.,TGTGCCAGCTCACCACGGGCAGGGGTAGTGGAGACCTACGAGCAGTACTTC,CASSPRAGVVETYEQYF
TRBV12-5,14,.,TRBJ2-3,.,TGTGCTAGTGGTTTGGAGACTAGGGCAGATACGCAGTATTTT,CASGLETRADTQYF
TRBV7-3,14,.,TRBJ2-1,once,TGTGCCAGCAGCTTAACCCAGGGGAACAATGAGCAGTTCTTC,CASSLTQGNNEQFF
TRBV6-1,13,.,TRBJ2-6,few,TGTGCCAGCACGAGTTCTGGGGCCAACGTCCTGACTTTC,CASTSSGANVLTF
TRBV5-1,13,.,TRBJ2-7,.,TGCGCCAGCAGCTTGGAGACAGTTGAGGAGCAGTACTTC,CASSLETVEEQYF
TRBV29-1,13,.,TRBJ2-7,.,TGCAGCGTTGAAGGGCCAGGGGCCTACGAGCAGTACTTC,CSVEGPGAYEQYF
TRBV19,15,.,TRBJ1-6,.,TGTGCCAGTAGTATTACGAGGACTGTCAGTTCACCCCTCCACTTT,CASSITRTVSSPLHF
TRBV5-4,18,TRBD1,TRBJ2-7,.,TGTGCCAGCAGCTTGTGGGGTACCGGGACAGGGGAGGCCTACGAGCAGTACTTC,CASSLWGTGTGEAYEQYF
TRBV29-1,14,.,TRBJ2-7,.,TGCAGCGTTGTGACGGGAGTAGATGGGTACGAGCAGTACTTC,CSVVTGVDGYEQYF
TRBV12-5,12,.,TRBJ2-3,.,TGTGCTAGTGGTCCGCAGGGGTATACGCAGTATTTT,CASGPQGYTQYF
TRBV7-9,16,TRBD1,TRBJ1-1,once,TGTGCCAGCAGCCCACCGGGACAGGGGCTGAACACTGAAGCTTTCTTT,CASSPPGQGLNTEAFF
TRBV29-1,11,.,TRBJ1-1,.,TGCAGCGGTAGACAGGACACTGAAGCTTTCTTT,CSGRQDTEAFF
TRBV7-2,15,TRBD1,TRBJ2-7,.,TGTGCCAGCAGCGCGACAGGGGGCGCATCCTACGAGCAGTACTTC,CASSATGGASYEQYF
TRBV11-2,16,TRBD1,TRBJ2-7,.,TGTGCCAGCAGCCTATCGCGTGACAGGGTGTCCTACGAGCAGTACTTC,CASSLSRDRVSYEQYF
TRBV7-9,16,TRBD1,TRBJ1-4,.,TGTGCCAGCAGCTTAGCTCTTACAGGGGGCTTAGAAAAACTGTTTTTT,CASSLALTGGLEKLFF
TRBV7-9,13,.,TRBJ2-7,.,TGTGCCAGCAGCTTTCGGGATCGCTACGAGCAGTACTTC,CASSFRDRYEQYF
TRBV7-9,15,TRBD1,TRBJ2-7,.,TGTGCCAGCAGCTCGGGGACAGGGCTCTCCTACGAGCAGTACTTC,CASSSGTGLSYEQYF
TRBV5-1,12,.,TRBJ1-2,.,TGCGCCAGCAGCTTGGGACAGGCTGGCTACACCTTC,CASSLGQAGYTF
TRBV7-8,11,.,TRBJ2-5,.,TGTGCCAGCAGCTTCAGGGAGACCCAGTACTTC,CASSFRETQYF
TRBV6-6,15,TRBD1,TRBJ1-1,.,TGTGCCAGCAACTTACTGGGGACAGGGAACACTGAAGCTTTCTTT,CASNLLGTGNTEAFF
TRBV4-2,15,.,TRBJ2-5,once,TGTGCCAGCAGCCAAAGCCCTGGCGGCAGAGAGACCCAGTACTTC,CASSQSPGGRETQYF
TRBV28,14,.,TRBJ1-5,.,TGTGCCAGCAGTTATGACAGCCTCAATCAGCCCCAGCATTTT,CASSYDSLNQPQHF
TRBV6-1,14,.,TRBJ1-5,.,TGTGCCAGCAGTTTGACAGATAGCAATCAGCCCCAGCATTTT,CASSLTDSNQPQHF
TRBV19,16,.,TRBJ2-3,once,TGTGCCAGTAGTATTCGGGGGGCAGGGCGCACAGATACGCAGTATTTT,CASSIRGAGRTDTQYF
TRBV18,15,TRBD1,TRBJ1-1,.,TGTGCCAGCTCAGCGGGACAGATACCGAACACTGAAGCTTTCTTT,CASSAGQIPNTEAFF
TRBV5-4,15,TRBD1,TRBJ1-1,.,TGTGCCAGCAGCATTAGACAGGGTATGAACACTGAAGCTTTCTTT,CASSIRQGMNTEAFF
TRBV18,15,TRBD2,TRBJ2-5,.,TGTGCCAGCTCACCTGGACTAGGAGAAAGAGAGACCCAGTACTTC,CASSPGLGERETQYF
TRBV7-2,17,TRBD2,TRBJ2-7,once,TGTGCCAGCAGCCTAGGGACTAGCGGGAGAGGATCCTACGAGCAGTACTTC,CASSLGTSGRGSYEQYF
TRBV5-1,15,TRBD1,TRBJ1-2,.,TGCGCCAGCAGCTTGATTCCGGGACAGGGGGGATACCACACCTTC,CASSLIPGQGGYHTF
TRBV27,17,.,TRBJ1-6,.,TGTGCCAGCAGAAACTTAGGGGGATCCCTCTATAATTCACCCCTCCACTTT,CASRNLGGSLYNSPLHF
TRBV19,13,.,TRBJ1-4,.,TGTGCCAGTAGTAGAGGGCTGGACGAAAAACTGTTTTTT,CASSRGLDEKLFF
TRBV5-1,14,.,TRBJ1-2,.,TGCGCCAGCAGCTTTACGACAGTCAACTATGGCTACACCTTC,CASSFTTVNYGYTF
TRBV23-1,15,.,TRBJ1-5,.,TGCGCCAGCAGTCAATCGAGGCGGGTGGATCAGCCCCAGCATTTT,CASSQSRRVDQPQHF
TRBV5-4,16,.,TRBJ2-2,.,TGTGCCAGCAGCCAGCCGGGATTAGCCCACACCGGGGAGCTGTTTTTT,CASSQPGLAHTGELFF
TRBV28,15,.,TRBJ1-2,.,TGTGCCAGCAGACCCCTTGGCACCTTTGGCTATGGCTACACCTTC,CASRPLGTFGYGYTF
TRBV15,15,TRBD1,TRBJ1-5,.,TGTGCCACCAGCAGAGATGGACAGGTCAAACAGCCCCAGCATTTT,CATSRDGQVKQPQHF
TRBV10-2,15,TRBD2,TRBJ2-3,.,TGCGCCAGCATACTAGCGGGGGGCGGGGCAGATACGCAGTATTTT,CASILAGGGADTQYF
TRBV5-1,13,.,TRBJ2-5,.,TGCGCCAGCAGCTTGGCCGGGCAGGAGGCCCAGTACTTC,CASSLAGQEAQYF
TRBV5-1,15,TRBD1,TRBJ1-6,.,TGCGCCAGCAGCTTAAGTGCCAGGGGGCGGTCACCCCTCCACTTT,CASSLSARGRSPLHF
TRBV6-5,16,.,TRBJ1-4,.,TGTGCCAGCAGTTACTCGGGCCAGGGGTCTAATGAAAAACTGTTTTTT,CASSYSGQGSNEKLFF
TRBV7-8,15,.,TRBJ1-1,few,TGTGCCAGCACCCTTAGGTGGACAGAGCGCACTGAAGCTTTCTTT,CASTLRWTERTEAFF
TRBV5-6,16,.,TRBJ1-5,.,TGTGCCAGCAGCTCCCTGAGCGGGGGGGCGGGTCAGCCCCAGCATTTT,CASSSLSGGAGQPQHF
TRBV25-1,17,TRBD2,TRBJ2-3,.,TGTGCCAGCAGTGACCCCCAACTAGCGGGAGTAAAGGATACGCAGTATTTT,CASSDPQLAGVKDTQYF
TRBV7-9,14,TRBD1,TRBJ2-7,.,TGTGCCAGCAGCTTAGGGACAGGGTCCTACGAGCAGTACTTC,CASSLGTGSYEQYF
TRBV21-1,15,.,TRBJ2-7,.,TGTGCCAGCAGTAGAATTCCCAGGCAGGGTTACGAGCAGTACTTC,CASSRIPRQGYEQYF
TRBV27,13,TRBD1,TRBJ1-2,.,TGTGCCAGCAGTAGGGGGACAGGGCATGGCTACACCTTC,CASSRGTGHGYTF
TRBV6-1,13,.,TRBJ1-1,.,TGTGCCAGCAGGGCAGGAGGGTACACTGAAGCTTTCTTT,CASRAGGYTEAFF